This T cell receptor beta chain was captured by sequencing in a study of early T cells in non-severe SARS-CoV-2 infection. Germline CDR1 MNHEY, CDR2 SMNVEV (reference sequence). The V gene end was trimmed by 4 bases and the J gene end by 4 bases; junction bases not matched to a gene: 7. This CDR3 spans 15 amino acids. This clonotype was seen only a few times. MiXCR, run by TCRdb on the 5' RACE reads, gives a single entry per CDR3 protein. This sample has over 45,000 distinct CDR3 sequences, with roughly 7.1% found just once. The input for sequencing was whole blood, taken at baseline. The sequence derives from an adult who was a healthcare worker with PCR-confirmed SARS-CoV-2 infection or an uninfected control (not recorded which). The chain employs TRBV27 and TRBJ2-7, with 10 bases matching TRBD1. CDR3 sequence: CASSSIGTGVYEQYF. As DNA, the CDR3 is TGTGCCAGCAGTTCCATAGGGACAGGGGTGTACGAGCAGTACTTC.